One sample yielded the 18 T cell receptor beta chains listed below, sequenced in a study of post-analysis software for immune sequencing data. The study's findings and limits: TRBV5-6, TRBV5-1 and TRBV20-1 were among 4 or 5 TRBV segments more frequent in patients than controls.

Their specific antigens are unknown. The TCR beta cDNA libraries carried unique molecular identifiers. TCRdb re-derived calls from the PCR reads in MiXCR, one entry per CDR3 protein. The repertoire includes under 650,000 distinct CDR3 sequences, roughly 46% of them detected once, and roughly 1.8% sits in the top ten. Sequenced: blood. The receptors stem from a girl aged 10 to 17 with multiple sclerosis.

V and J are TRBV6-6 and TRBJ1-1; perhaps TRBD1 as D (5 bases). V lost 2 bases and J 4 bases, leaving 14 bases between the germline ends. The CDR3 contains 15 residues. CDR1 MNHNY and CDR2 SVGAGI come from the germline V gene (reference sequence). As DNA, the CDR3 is TGTGCCAGCAGTTACCCAGACGAGGGGTTCACTGAAGCTTTCTTT. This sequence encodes CASSYPDEGFTEAFF.

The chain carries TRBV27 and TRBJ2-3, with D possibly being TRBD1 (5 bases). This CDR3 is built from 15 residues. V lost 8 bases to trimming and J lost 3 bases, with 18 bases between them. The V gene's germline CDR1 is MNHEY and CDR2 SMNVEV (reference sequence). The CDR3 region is CASAPQGPRTDTQYF. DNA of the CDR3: TGTGCCAGCGCGCCCCAGGGCCCGCGAACAGATACGCAGTATTTT.

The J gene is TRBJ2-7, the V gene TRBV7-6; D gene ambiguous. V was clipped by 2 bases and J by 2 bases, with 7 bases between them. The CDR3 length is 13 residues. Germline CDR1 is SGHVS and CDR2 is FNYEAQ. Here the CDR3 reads CASSLPPTYEQYF. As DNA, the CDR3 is TGTGCCAGCAGCTTACCCCCGACCTACGAGCAGTACTTC.

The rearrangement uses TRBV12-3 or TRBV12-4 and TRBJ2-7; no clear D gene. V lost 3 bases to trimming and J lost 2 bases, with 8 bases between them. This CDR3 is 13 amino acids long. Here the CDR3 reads CASSFEETYEQYF. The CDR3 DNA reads TGTGCCAGCAGTTTTGAAGAAACCTACGAGCAGTACTTC.

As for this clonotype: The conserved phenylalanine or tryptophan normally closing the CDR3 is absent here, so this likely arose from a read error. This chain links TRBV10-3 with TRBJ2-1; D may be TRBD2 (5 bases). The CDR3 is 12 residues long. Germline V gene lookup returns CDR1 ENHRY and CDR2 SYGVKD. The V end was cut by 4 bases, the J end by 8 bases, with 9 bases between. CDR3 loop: CAISGGLDEQFL. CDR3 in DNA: TGTGCCATCAGTGGAGGGTTGGATGAGCAGTTCTTG.

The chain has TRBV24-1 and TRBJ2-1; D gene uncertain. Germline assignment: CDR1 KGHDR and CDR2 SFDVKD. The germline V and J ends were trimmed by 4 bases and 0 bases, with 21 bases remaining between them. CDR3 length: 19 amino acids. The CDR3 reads CATSDRSTGQGSSYNEQFF. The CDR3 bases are TGTGCCACCAGTGACAGGTCGACTGGCCAAGGCAGCTCCTACAATGAGCAGTTCTTC.

The CDR3 DNA is TGCAGTGCTCTATCCCGGGGGGGCCGCGAGACCCAGTACTTC. Protein: CSALSRGGRETQYF. This chain links TRBV29-1 with TRBJ2-5; 8 nucleotides line up with TRBD2. Germline loops: CDR1 SQVTM, CDR2 ANQGSEA. There are 14 residues in the CDR3.

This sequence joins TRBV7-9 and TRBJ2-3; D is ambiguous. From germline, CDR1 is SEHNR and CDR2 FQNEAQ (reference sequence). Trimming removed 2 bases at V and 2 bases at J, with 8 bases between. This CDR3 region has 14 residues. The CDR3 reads CASSLNPSTDTQYF. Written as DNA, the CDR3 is TGTGCCAGCAGCTTAAATCCGTCCACAGATACGCAGTATTTT.

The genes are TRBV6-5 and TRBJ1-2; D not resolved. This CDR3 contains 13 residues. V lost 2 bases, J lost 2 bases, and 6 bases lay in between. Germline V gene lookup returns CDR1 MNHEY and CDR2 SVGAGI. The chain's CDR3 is CASSYTTNYGYTF. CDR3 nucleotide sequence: TGTGCCAGCAGTTACACAACCAACTATGGCTACACCTTC.

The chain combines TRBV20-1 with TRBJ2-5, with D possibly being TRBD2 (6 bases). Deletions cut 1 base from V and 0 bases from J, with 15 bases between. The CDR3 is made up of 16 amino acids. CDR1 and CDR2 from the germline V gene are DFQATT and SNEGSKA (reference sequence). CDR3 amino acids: CSARASDSKNQETQYF. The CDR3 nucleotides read TGCAGTGCTAGAGCTAGCGACAGCAAGAACCAAGAGACCCAGTACTTC.

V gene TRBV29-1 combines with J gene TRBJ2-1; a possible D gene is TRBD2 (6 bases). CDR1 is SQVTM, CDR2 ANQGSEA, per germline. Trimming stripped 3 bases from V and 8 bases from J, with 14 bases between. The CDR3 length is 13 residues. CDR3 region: CSVDLVWGDEQFF. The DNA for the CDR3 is TGCAGCGTTGATTTGGTTTGGGGGGATGAGCAGTTCTTC.

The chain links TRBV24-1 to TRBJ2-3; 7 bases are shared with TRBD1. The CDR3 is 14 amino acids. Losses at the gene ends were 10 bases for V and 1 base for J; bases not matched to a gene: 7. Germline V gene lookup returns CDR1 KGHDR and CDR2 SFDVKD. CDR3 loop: CATRDRAGTDTQYF. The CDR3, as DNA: TGTGCCACGCGAGACAGGGCGGGCACAGATACGCAGTATTTT.

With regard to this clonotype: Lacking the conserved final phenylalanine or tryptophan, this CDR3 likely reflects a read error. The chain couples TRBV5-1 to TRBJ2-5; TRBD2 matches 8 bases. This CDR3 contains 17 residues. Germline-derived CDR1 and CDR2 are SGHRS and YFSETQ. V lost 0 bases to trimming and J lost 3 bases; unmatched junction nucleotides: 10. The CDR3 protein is CASSLEIVGGAEETQYV. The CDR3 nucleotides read TGCGCCAGCAGCTTGGAAATCGTCGGGGGGGCGGAAGAGACCCAGTACGTC.

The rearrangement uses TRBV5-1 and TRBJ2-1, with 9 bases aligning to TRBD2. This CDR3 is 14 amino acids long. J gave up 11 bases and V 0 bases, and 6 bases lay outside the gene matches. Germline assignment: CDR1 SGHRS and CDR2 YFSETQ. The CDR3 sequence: CASSLGLAGPQQFF. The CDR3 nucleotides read TGCGCCAGCAGCTTGGGGCTAGCGGGACCTCAGCAGTTCTTC. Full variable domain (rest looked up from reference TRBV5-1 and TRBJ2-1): KAGVTQTPRYLIKTRGQQVTLSCSPISGHRSVSWYQQTPGQGLQFLFEYFSETQRNKGNFPGRFSGRQFSNSRSEMNVSTLELGDSALYLCASSLGLAGPQQFFGPGTRLTVL.

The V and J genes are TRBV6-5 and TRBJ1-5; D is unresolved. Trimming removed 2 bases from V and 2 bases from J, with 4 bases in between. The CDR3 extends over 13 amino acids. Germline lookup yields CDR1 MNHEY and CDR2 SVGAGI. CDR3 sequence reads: CASSYPGNQPQHF. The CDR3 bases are TGTGCCAGCAGTTACCCGGGCAATCAGCCCCAGCATTTT.

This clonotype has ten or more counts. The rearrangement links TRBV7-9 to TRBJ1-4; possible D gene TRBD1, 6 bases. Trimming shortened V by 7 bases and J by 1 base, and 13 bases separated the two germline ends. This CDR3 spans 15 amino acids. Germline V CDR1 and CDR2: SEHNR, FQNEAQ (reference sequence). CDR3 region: CASTAGVLTNEKLFF. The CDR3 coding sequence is TGTGCCAGCACCGCAGGGGTGCTAACTAATGAAAAACTGTTTTTT.

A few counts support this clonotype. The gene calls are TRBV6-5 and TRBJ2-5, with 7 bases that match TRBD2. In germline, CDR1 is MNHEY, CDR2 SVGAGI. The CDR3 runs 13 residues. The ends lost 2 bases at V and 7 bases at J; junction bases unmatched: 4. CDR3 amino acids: CASSYRGGVTQYF. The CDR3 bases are TGTGCCAGCAGTTACCGTGGGGGGGTGACCCAGTACTTC.

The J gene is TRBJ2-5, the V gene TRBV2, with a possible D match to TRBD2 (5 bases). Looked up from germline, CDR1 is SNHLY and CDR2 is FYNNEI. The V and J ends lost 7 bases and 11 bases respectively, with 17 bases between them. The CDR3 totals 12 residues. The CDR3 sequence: CASIHSVREQYF. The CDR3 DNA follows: TGTGCCAGCATTCATAGCGTGAGGGAGCAGTACTTC.